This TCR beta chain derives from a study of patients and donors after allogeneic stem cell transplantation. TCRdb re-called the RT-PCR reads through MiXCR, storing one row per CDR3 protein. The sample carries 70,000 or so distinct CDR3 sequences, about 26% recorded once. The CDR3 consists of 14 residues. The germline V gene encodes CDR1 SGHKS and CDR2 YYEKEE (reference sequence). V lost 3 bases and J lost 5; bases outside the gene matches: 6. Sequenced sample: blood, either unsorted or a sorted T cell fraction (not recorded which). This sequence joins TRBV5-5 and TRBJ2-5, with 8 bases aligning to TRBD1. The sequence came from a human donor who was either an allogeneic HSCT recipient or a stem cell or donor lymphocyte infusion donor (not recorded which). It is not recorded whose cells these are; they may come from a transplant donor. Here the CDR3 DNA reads TGTGCCAGCAGCTCGGGACAGGTCAGGGAGACCCAGTACTTC. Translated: CASSSGQVRETQYF.